A selection of T cell receptor beta chains follows, all from one sample in a study of cytomegalovirus exposure and HLA in healthy donors. Only in-frame clones appear in the TCRdb table, and some are missing; sequencing was by immunoSEQ multiplex PCR. Of 350,000 or so clones listed, about nine tenths are singletons. Material for sequencing was PBMCs. These receptors all come from a woman in her late teens or twenties in good health and CMV-seronegative. Each CDR3 is given with its conserved first and last residue. The D gene is left open where the match is weak. Only part of the rows carry a size: once, few, many, or a class if the clone is expanded.

abundance	v_gene	d_gene	j_gene	CDR3aa	CDR3nt
-	TRBV7-3	TRBD2	TRBJ2-1	CASSSLAGVDEQFF	TGTGCCAGCAGCTCCCTAGCGGGAGTTGATGAGCAGTTCTTC
-	TRBV2	TRBD2	TRBJ2-1	CASIGLAGVDEQFF	TGTGCCAGCATCGGACTAGCGGGAGTGGATGAGCAGTTCTTC
-	TRBV5-4	-	TRBJ2-3	CASSLADTQYF	TGTGCCAGCAGCTTGGCTGATACGCAGTATTTT
-	TRBV2	-	TRBJ1-1	CASSRRGGDTEAFF	TGTGCCAGCAGTCGGAGGGGAGGGGACACTGAAGCTTTCTTT
-	TRBV7-8	TRBD2	TRBJ2-3	CASSPGTSGRVDTQYF	TGTGCCAGCAGCCCGGGGACTAGCGGGAGGGTAGATACGCAGTATTTT
-	TRBV27	TRBD2	TRBJ2-3	CASSRRLAGDTQYF	TGTGCCAGCAGTCGGAGACTAGCGGGAGATACGCAGTATTTT
-	TRBV9	TRBD2	TRBJ2-2	CASSVGKGSWLAGANTGELFF	TGTGCCAGCAGCGTAGGAAAAGGGTCTTGGCTAGCGGGAGCGAACACCGGGGAGCTGTTTTTT
-	TRBV2	-	TRBJ2-5	CASSEAQGSRETQYF	TGTGCCAGCAGTGAAGCACAGGGTTCCCGAGAGACCCAGTACTTC
once	TRBV7-8	TRBD2	TRBJ2-5	CASSFSVSTSGRGGARETQYF	TGTGCCAGCAGCTTTTCGGTTTCGACTAGCGGGAGAGGTGGGGCGCGGGAGACCCAGTACTTC
-	TRBV27	-	TRBJ2-5	CASGYLAGTQETQYF	TGTGCCAGCGGATACTTGGCCGGGACACAAGAGACCCAGTACTTC
-	TRBV5-6	TRBD2	TRBJ2-1	CASSFIAGVGEQFF	TGTGCCAGCAGCTTCATAGCGGGAGTGGGTGAGCAGTTCTTC
-	TRBV2	-	TRBJ2-1	CASTPVNEQFF	TGTGCCAGCACCCCGGTCAATGAGCAGTTCTTC
once	TRBV28	TRBD2	TRBJ2-7	CASRATSGRFQAYEQYF	TGTGCCAGCAGGGCGACTAGCGGGAGGTTTCAGGCCTACGAGCAGTACTTC
-	TRBV30	TRBD2	TRBJ2-7	CAWSPGTSYEQYF	TGTGCCTGGAGCCCGGGGACTAGCTACGAGCAGTACTTC
-	TRBV6-5	TRBD2	TRBJ2-3	CASSYQREGLRDTQYF	TGTGCCAGCAGTTACCAGCGGGAGGGCCTTAGAGATACGCAGTATTTT
-	TRBV5-1	-	TRBJ2-1	CASSLAQGTYNEQFF	TGCGCCAGCAGCTTGGCCCAGGGGACCTACAATGAGCAGTTCTTC
-	TRBV30	-	TRBJ2-5	CAWSAGAGGQETQYF	TGTGCCTGGAGTGCGGGGGCAGGGGGCCAAGAGACCCAGTACTTC
-	TRBV29-1	TRBD1	TRBJ1-2	CSGGGDREDGYTF	TGCAGCGGAGGAGGAGACAGGGAAGATGGCTACACCTTC
-	TRBV29-1	TRBD2	TRBJ2-1	CSVLAGVRNEQFF	TGCAGCGTATTAGCGGGAGTTCGGAATGAGCAGTTCTTC
-	TRBV4-1	-	TRBJ2-1	CASSQPNTGLINNEQFF	TGCGCCAGCAGCCAACCAAATACAGGTTTAATAAACAATGAGCAGTTCTTC
-	TRBV28	-	TRBJ1-5	CASSHQEDQPQHF	TGTGCCAGCAGTCATCAAGAGGATCAGCCCCAGCATTTT
few	TRBV5-1	-	TRBJ2-2	CASSQTGLGELFF	TGCGCCAGCAGCCAAACAGGGCTCGGGGAGCTGTTTTTT
-	TRBV10-3	-	TRBJ2-3	CAISVGTPLSTDTQYF	TGTGCCATCAGTGTAGGGACACCACTTAGCACAGATACGCAGTATTTT
few	TRBV9	TRBD2	TRBJ2-7	CASSPRPVAGGGDEQYF	TGTGCCAGCAGCCCGCGCCCAGTAGCGGGAGGTGGAGACGAGCAGTACTTC
-	TRBV7-2	-	TRBJ1-4	CASGRYSSNEKLFF	TGTGCCAGCGGTCGGTACTCCTCCAATGAAAAACTGTTTTTT
-	TRBV5-1	TRBD2	TRBJ2-7	CASSLVALAGRISYEQYF	TGCGCCAGCAGCTTGGTTGCGCTAGCGGGCCGGATCTCCTACGAGCAGTACTTC
-	TRBV29-1	TRBD2	TRBJ2-1	CSVERWGPSGDGQFF	TGCAGCGTTGAAAGGTGGGGGCCTAGCGGGGACGGGCAGTTCTTC
-	TRBV27	TRBD2	TRBJ2-1	CASSPDAGREGYNEQFF	TGTGCCAGCAGTCCCGACGCGGGGCGGGAGGGCTACAATGAGCAGTTCTTC
-	TRBV9	TRBD1	TRBJ1-1	CASSVAVRSGGSTEAFF	TGTGCCAGCAGCGTAGCTGTCCGGTCAGGGGGCAGCACTGAAGCTTTCTTT
-	TRBV4-2	TRBD2	TRBJ2-1	CASSQELADTYNEQFF	TGTGCCAGCAGCCAAGAACTAGCGGATACCTACAATGAGCAGTTCTTC
-	TRBV6-5	-	TRBJ2-2	CASRRGSGELFF	TGTGCCAGCAGGCGAGGGTCCGGGGAGCTGTTTTTT
-	TRBV29-1	TRBD1	TRBJ2-1	CSAGQGGYNEQFF	TGCAGCGCCGGACAGGGCGGCTACAATGAGCAGTTCTTC
-	TRBV25-1	-	TRBJ1-4	CASSGGVDRKEKLFF	TGTGCCAGCAGTGGAGGGGTCGACAGGAAGGAAAAACTGTTTTTT
-	TRBV7-2	-	TRBJ2-7	CASSFGSAVGYEQYF	TGTGCCAGCAGCTTTGGCTCGGCGGTGGGCTACGAGCAGTACTTC
once	TRBV6-5	TRBD1	TRBJ1-2	CASRAWTGGVYGYTF	TGTGCCAGCAGGGCTTGGACAGGGGGAGTCTATGGCTACACCTTC
-	TRBV25-1	-	TRBJ1-1	CASSESTGYTEAFF	TGTGCCAGCAGTGAATCCACAGGGTACACTGAAGCTTTCTTT
-	TRBV28	-	TRBJ2-1	CASSLQYVDEQFF	TGTGCCAGCAGTTTACAGTACGTGGATGAGCAGTTCTTC
few	TRBV19	TRBD1	TRBJ2-7	CASSPTGSSTSEQYF	TGTGCCAGTAGTCCGACAGGGTCCTCTACCTCCGAGCAGTACTTC
-	TRBV5-1	TRBD1	TRBJ2-7	CASSLAAGGLYEQYF	TGCGCCAGCAGCTTGGCGGCAGGGGGCTTGTACGAGCAGTACTTC
-	TRBV18	-	TRBJ1-1	CASSPPYFDRMNTEAFF	TGTGCCAGCTCACCACCCTATTTTGACAGAATGAACACTGAAGCTTTCTTT
few	TRBV5-1	TRBD2	TRBJ2-7	CASSISGRNDEQYF	TGCGCCAGCAGCATTAGCGGGAGGAACGACGAGCAGTACTTC
-	TRBV27	TRBD2	TRBJ2-4	CASSPLAANEGAKNIQYF	TGTGCCAGCAGTCCTCTAGCGGCCAATGAGGGGGCCAAAAACATTCAGTACTTC
-	TRBV15	TRBD2	TRBJ2-5	CATSRDVGGETQYF	TGTGCCACCAGCAGAGATGTGGGAGGGGAGACCCAGTACTTC
once	TRBV7-2	TRBD2	TRBJ2-1	CASRKHGLANSASEQFF	TGTGCCAGCAGAAAACATGGACTAGCCAACTCCGCGAGTGAGCAGTTCTTC
-	TRBV7-2	-	TRBJ2-7	CASSSTPPGIIGEQYF	TGTGCCAGCAGCAGCACCCCCCCCGGGATCATAGGGGAGCAGTACTTC
-	TRBV5-6	TRBD1	TRBJ1-1	CASSLARGQAINTEAFF	TGTGCCAGCAGCTTGGCTAGGGGACAGGCCATAAACACTGAAGCTTTCTTT
-	TRBV4-1	TRBD2	TRBJ2-7	CASSPLSGKDDEQYF	TGCGCCAGCAGCCCCCTTAGCGGGAAAGACGACGAGCAGTACTTC
once	TRBV7-2	-	TRBJ1-5	CASSADRLSQPQHF	TGTGCCAGCAGCGCCGACAGGTTAAGTCAGCCCCAGCATTTT
once	TRBV28	-	TRBJ2-7	CASSLQGPIYEQYF	TGTGCCAGCAGTTTGCAGGGTCCCATCTACGAGCAGTACTTC
-	TRBV4-1	TRBD1	TRBJ2-2	CASSQDPGGLAGELFF	TGCGCCAGCAGCCAAGATCCAGGGGGCCTCGCCGGGGAGCTGTTTTTT